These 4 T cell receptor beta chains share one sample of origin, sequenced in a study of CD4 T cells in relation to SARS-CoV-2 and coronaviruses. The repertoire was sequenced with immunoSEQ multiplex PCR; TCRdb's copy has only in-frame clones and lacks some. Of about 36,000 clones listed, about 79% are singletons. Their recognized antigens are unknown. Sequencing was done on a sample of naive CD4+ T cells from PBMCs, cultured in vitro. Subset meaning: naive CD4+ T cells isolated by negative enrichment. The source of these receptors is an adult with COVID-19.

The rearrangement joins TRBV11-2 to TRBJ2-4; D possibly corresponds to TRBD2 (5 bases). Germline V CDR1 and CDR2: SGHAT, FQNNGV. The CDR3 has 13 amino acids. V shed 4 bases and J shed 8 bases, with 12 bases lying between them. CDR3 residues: CASSSTQRDIQYF. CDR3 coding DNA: TGTGCCAGCAGCTCGACTCAGAGGGACATTCAGTACTTC.

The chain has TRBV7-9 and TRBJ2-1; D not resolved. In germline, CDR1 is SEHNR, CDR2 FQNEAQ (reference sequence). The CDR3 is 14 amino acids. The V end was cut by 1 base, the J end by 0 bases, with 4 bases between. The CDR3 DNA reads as TGTGCCAGCAGCTTAGAGGGCTCCTACAATGAGCAGTTCTTC. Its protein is CASSLEGSYNEQFF.

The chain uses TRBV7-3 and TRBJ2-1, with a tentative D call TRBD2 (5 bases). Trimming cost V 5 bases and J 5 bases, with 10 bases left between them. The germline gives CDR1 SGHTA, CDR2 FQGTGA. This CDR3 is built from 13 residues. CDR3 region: CASSPDSHNEQFF. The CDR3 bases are TGTGCCAGCAGCCCGGACTCGCACAATGAGCAGTTCTTC. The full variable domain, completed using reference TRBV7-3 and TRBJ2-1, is GAGVSQTPSNKVTEKGKYVELRCDPISGHTALYWYRQSLGQGPEFLIYFQGTGAADDSGLPNDRFFAVRPEGSVSTLKIQRTERGDSAVYLCASSPDSHNEQFFGPGTRLTVL.

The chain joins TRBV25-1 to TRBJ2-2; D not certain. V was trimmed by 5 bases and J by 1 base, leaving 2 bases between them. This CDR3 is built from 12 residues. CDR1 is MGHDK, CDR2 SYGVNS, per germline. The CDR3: CASSKNTGELFF. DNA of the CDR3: TGTGCCAGCAGTAAGAACACCGGGGAGCTGTTTTTT.